The 16 T cell receptor beta chains given below trace back to one sample, sequenced in a study of blood T cells in healthy people across ages. A second PCR, run for about 6 to 12 cycles, used a sample-barcoded 5' primer plus a J-beta primer mix. TCRdb re-analysed the 5' RACE reads in MiXCR, keeping a single row per CDR3 protein. In the table there are fewer than 800,000 distinct CDR3 sequences, 25% of which are singletons. The sample was also linked to a second study, of T cells of mothers and their children.

Material for sequencing was blood. The source of these receptors is a boy younger than 18 in good health.

The chain has TRBV3-1 and TRBJ2-7, with D perhaps TRBD1 (6 bases). Germline V gene lookup returns CDR1 LGHDT and CDR2 YNNKEL (reference sequence). The CDR3 loop spans 15 amino acids. V shed 4 bases and J shed 0 bases, with 13 bases lying between them. This CDR3 is CASSPETGPSYEQYF. CDR3 bases: TGTGCCAGCAGCCCCGAGACAGGACCCTCCTACGAGCAGTACTTC.

This clonotype appeared a few times. At one end, the junction sequence differs from germline, possibly due to a read error. The rearrangement uses TRBV5-1 and TRBJ2-2, with 7 bases fitting TRBD1. Germline V gene sequence: CDR1 SGHRS, CDR2 YFSETQ. There are 15 residues in the CDR3. CDR3 sequence reads: CASSLDRANTGELFF. CDR3 bases: TGTGCCAGCAGTTTAGACAGGGCAAACACCGGGGAGCTGTTTTTT.

The V call is TRBV5-1, the J call TRBJ2-3; D call uncertain. Germline V lookup: CDR1 SGHRS, CDR2 YFSETQ. The CDR3 loop spans 15 amino acids. The V end lost 0 bases, the J end lost 5 bases, and 13 bases lay between the germline ends. CDR3 region: CASSLAGRQVDTQYF. CDR3 DNA sequence: TGCGCCAGCAGCTTGGCGGGTAGGCAGGTAGATACGCAGTATTTT.

There are a few counts of this clonotype. The chain recombines TRBV20-1 with TRBJ1-4, with 10 bases aligning to TRBD1. The ends lost 5 bases at V and 8 bases at J; junction bases unmatched: 11. CDR1 DFQATT and CDR2 SNEGSKA come from the germline V gene (reference sequence). This CDR3 has 15 residues. CDR3 residues: CSALSTGTGEEKLFF. CDR3 DNA: TGCAGTGCTCTTTCGACCGGGACAGGGGAGGAAAAACTGTTTTTT.

The sample holds one count of this clonotype. This sequence joins TRBV20-1 and TRBJ1-3, with D possibly TRBD1 on 5 matching bases. The CDR3 extends over 14 amino acids. Per the germline V gene, CDR1 is DFQATT and CDR2 is SNEGSKA (reference sequence). Trimming removed 1 base at V and 3 bases at J, with 10 bases between. CDR3 protein: CSARAMGDGNTIYF. CDR3 nucleotide sequence: TGCAGTGCTAGAGCTATGGGGGATGGAAACACCATATATTTT.

There are a few counts of this clonotype. The gene calls are TRBV29-1 and TRBJ1-4; 9 bases align to TRBD1. This CDR3 has 12 residues. Losses at the gene ends were 7 bases for V and 11 bases for J; bases not matched to a gene: 8. Germline V gene lookup returns CDR1 SQVTM and CDR2 ANQGSEA. The CDR3 is CSGRTGAEKLFF. CDR3 DNA: TGCAGCGGCCGGACAGGGGCCGAGAAACTGTTTTTT.

J is TRBJ1-1 and V is TRBV6-5, with D possibly TRBD1 on 5 matching bases. This CDR3 comprises 14 residues. Per the germline V gene, CDR1 is MNHEY and CDR2 is SVGAGI. The germline V and J ends were trimmed by 6 bases and 1 base, with 12 bases remaining between them. CDR3 sequence (DNA): TGTGCCAGCAGCCGACAGATCCCGAACACTGAAGCTTTCTTT. Translating it yields CASSRQIPNTEAFF.

This clonotype was seen more than once but under ten times. The rearrangement links TRBV4-2 to TRBJ1-6; 11 nucleotides match TRBD1. This CDR3 is built from 16 residues. V shed 3 bases and J 8 bases; nucleotides not matched to a gene: 6. Germline V gene data show CDR1 as LGHNA and CDR2 as YNFKEQ. This chain's CDR3 is CASSQEPGQGDSPLHF. CDR3 nucleotide sequence: TGTGCCAGCAGCCAGGAACCGGGACAGGGGGATTCACCCCTCCACTTT.

There are a few counts of this clonotype. The chain employs TRBV20-1 and TRBJ2-5; D is tentatively TRBD1 or TRBD2 (5 bases each). The last part of the DNA fits TRBJ2-1 better; the J call may be wrong. The CDR3 extends over 13 amino acids. Germline V gene data show CDR1 as DFQATT and CDR2 as SNEGSKA (reference sequence). CDR3 sequence: CSAPRDLQNEQFF. The CDR3 coding sequence is TGCAGTGCCCCCCGGGACCTCCAAAATGAGCAGTTCTTC.

The chain joins TRBV27 to TRBJ1-2; 8 nucleotides line up with TRBD1. Unmatched junction bases numbered 7, after V lost 4 bases and J lost 3 bases. The CDR3 spans 15 residues. CDR1 and CDR2 from the germline V gene are MNHEY and SMNVEV (reference sequence). The CDR3 protein is CASSSDRGLYYGYTF. In nucleotides, the CDR3 is TGTGCCAGCAGTTCCGACAGGGGTTTATACTATGGCTACACCTTC.

Details on this clonotype: At one of its ends the junction is not consistent with the germline gene, which may arise from a read error. This chain links TRBV7-7 with TRBJ2-2; no reliable D call. The CDR3 contains 15 residues. Per the germline V gene, CDR1 is SSHAT and CDR2 is FNYEAQ (reference sequence). The CDR3 loop reads CASSLGVTNTGELFF. The CDR3 DNA follows: TGTGCTAGCAGCTTAGGAGTTACGAACACCGGGGAGCTGTTTTTT.

The J gene is TRBJ2-7, the V gene TRBV4-3; D may be TRBD1 (5 bases). Trimming removed 0 bases from V and 5 bases from J, with 14 bases in between. The germline V gene encodes CDR1 LGHNA and CDR2 YSLEER. The CDR3 runs to 15 residues. Here the CDR3 reads CASSQEGAGRDEQYF. Written as DNA, the CDR3 is TGCGCCAGCAGCCAAGAAGGGGCAGGGCGAGACGAGCAGTACTTC.

V gene TRBV18 combines with J gene TRBJ2-5; D remains unclear. The closer fit of TRBJ2-7 to the DNA end suggests the J call may be wrong. The CDR3 has 14 residues. CDR1 is KGHSH and CDR2 is LQKENI in the germline V gene. CDR3 sequence: CASSATSPEDEQYF. The DNA of the CDR3 is TGTGCCAGCTCGGCGACATCCCCAGAAGACGAGCAGTACTTC.

The chain combines TRBV6-1 with TRBJ2-5, with TRBD2 as a possible D gene (6 bases). TRBJ2-7 explains the end of the DNA better; the J call may be wrong. The CDR3 sequence is 14 residues long. Germline values: CDR1 MNHNS, CDR2 SASEGT. The CDR3 spells CASSEWREYYEQYF. In DNA form, the CDR3 reads TGTGCCAGCAGTGAATGGCGGGAATACTACGAGCAGTACTTC.

In its sample, this clonotype was seen a few times. CDR3 bases: TGTGCCAGCAGCGCTAGCGGGGGGGCCTCTACGCAGTATTTT. Translated: CASSASGGASTQYF. This rearrangement joins TRBV7-3 to TRBJ2-3; TRBD2 matches at 12 bases. Trimming took 5 bases from V and 8 from J; bases not matched to a gene: 5. The CDR3 sequence is 14 residues long. Germline-derived CDR1 and CDR2 are SGHTA and FQGTGA.

This clonotype was picked up a small number of times. The CDR3 reads CASSPRGQVHNSYEQYF. The CDR3 DNA reads as TGTGCCAGCAGCCCGCGGGGGCAGGTCCATAACTCCTACGAGCAGTACTTC. The chain has TRBV7-8 and TRBJ2-1; the D gene is possibly TRBD2 (7 bases). The DNA end lines up better with TRBJ2-7; the J call may be wrong. CDR1 and CDR2 (germline): SGHVS, FQNEAQ. The CDR3 is 17 residues long.